The clone carrying this T cell receptor beta chain was counted ten times or more. This CDR3 region has 15 residues. Germline V lookup: CDR1 SEHNR, CDR2 FQNEAQ (reference sequence). V dropped 5 bases and J dropped 7; count of bases not matched to a gene: 8. This specimen belongs to a study of T-cell reconstitution after alpha-beta-depleted transplantation in children. Unique molecular identifiers were incorporated into the prepared TCRbeta library. TCRdb processed the PCR reads anew with MiXCR; each CDR3 protein has one entry. Of roughly 4,200 distinct CDR3 sequences in the sample, approximately 19% were seen once.

The sequences come from PBMCs, mostly from graft donor cells, collected 180 days after TCRalphabeta/CD19-depleted stem cell transplant. The sequence was obtained from a male patient between 2 and 15 years old who had a stem cell transplant for acute lymphoblastic leukemia, so the T cells may come from the graft donor. The gene calls are TRBV7-9 and TRBJ2-1, with 10 bases identical to TRBD2. CDR3 bases: TGTGCCAGCAGCGCAGGACTAGCGGCAGGAAATGAGCAGTTCTTC. This gives the protein CASSAGLAAGNEQFF.